This T cell receptor (beta chain) appears in the sequencing data of a study of response to subunit inactivated influenza vaccine. In TCRdb, the RT-PCR reads were re-called with MiXCR into one record per CDR3 protein. Seen here are roughly 500,000 distinct CDR3 sequences, under 30% observed once, and the top ten hold under 3.5%. After removal of 6 bases from V and 2 bases from J, the junction contained 3 bases not matched to a gene. Germline assignment: CDR1 MGHDK and CDR2 SYGVNS. CDR3 length: 13 amino acids. This clonotype was found many times. The same data also went into a second study, on T cells expressing NK-cell markers. That investigation notes: Generation of TCR beta cDNA was performed by 5'RACE template switching incorporating UMIs. From sorted CD3+CD56+NKG2C+, CD3+CD56+NKG2C- and CD3+CD56-NKG2C+ T cells came the TCR beta repertoires. Seropositivity for HCMV was found in most of the eight sequenced donors, with one seronegative. In five or six donors, dominant CD3+CD56+NKG2C+ clonotypes ranked among the top 10 CD8+ clonotypes.

This chain uses TRBV25-1 with TRBJ2-7, with 8 bases lining up with TRBD2. The starting material was CD4+ T cells sorted from PBMCs, obtained roughly 13 days after vaccination. The TCR comes from a man in his forties or fifties who received an inactivated influenza vaccine. In DNA, the CDR3 is TGTGCCAGCAGACAAGCGGGAGCCTACGAGCAGTACTTC. Translation: CASRQAGAYEQYF.